This T cell receptor beta chain was sequenced for a study of blood T cell repertoires in COVID-19. Background on the study: The cDNA or gDNA used as material had been derived from T cells, B-cell-depleted T cells, or PBMCs.

Adults between roughly 18 and 95 years of age took part from fewer than 30 US areas. Clinical histories supplied by participants themselves formed the basis of cohort assignment. Original methodology: Cell counts per sample came from amplifying reference gene primers. TCRdb keeps only in-frame clones here, not all; method: immunoSEQ multiplex PCR. V, J and clone size are those of that table, while D and trimming were read from the DNA. The sample yields some 300,000 clones, around 90% seen once. V was clipped by 3 bases and J by 7 bases; unmatched bases: 8. The CDR3 loop spans 16 amino acids. Germline-derived CDR1 and CDR2 are SGHDT and YYEEEE.

Sequenced sample: PBMCs or T cells enriched from blood (not recorded which). This rearrangement joins TRBV5-6 to TRBJ1-4, with TRBD1 matching over 11 bases. The TCR originated in a woman aged 18 to 35 with acute COVID-19. CDR3: CASSWGTGGIGEKLFF. The CDR3 nucleotides are TGTGCCAGCAGCTGGGGGACAGGGGGAATCGGTGAAAAACTGTTTTTT. Together with reference TRBV5-6 and TRBJ1-4, the CDR3 gives the full variable domain: DAGVTQSPTHLIKTRGQQVTLRCSPKSGHDTVSWYQQALGQGPQFIFQYYEEEERQRGNFPDRFSGHQFPNYSSELNVNALLLGDSALYLCASSWGTGGIGEKLFFGSGTQLSVL.